The present entry profiles one T cell receptor beta chain with its context. This CDR3 comprises 15 residues. The entry originates in a study of T cell responses to AZD1222 COVID-19 vaccine. TCRdb keeps only in-frame clones here, not all; method: immunoSEQ multiplex PCR. The sample carries 100,000 to 150,000 clones, about 90% recorded once. This clonotype was sampled from an adult in good health. The chain is built from TRBV21-1 and TRBJ2-1; whether TRBD2, the table's D call, matches the DNA was not checked. TRBV21-1 has pseudogene status. The sequences come from peripheral blood, collected on day 0 of AZD1222 vaccination. For the CDR3, the DNA is TGTGCCAGCACCCCCCCTAGCGGGCCTTACAATGAGCAGTTCTTC. Translation gives CASTPPSGPYNEQFF.